This T cell receptor (beta chain) derives from a study of T cell responses to AZD1222 COVID-19 vaccine (dated by TCRdb to the early 2020s). Describing the broader study: A total of approximately 240 trial participants underwent TCR sequencing, of whom nearly 210 had received two doses of AZD1222 and some 25 had received two doses of the MenACWY control vaccine. Trial participants were enrolled into age subgroups of 18-55, 56-69 and 70-plus years, which contained 148, 28 and 57 TCR-sequenced participants, respectively.

Concerning this clone: Its antigen is unknown. There are no base qualities to consult, and no much larger clone falls within one base. The same CDR3 is also encoded by other DNA sequences in this sample.

The CDR3 regions of human TCRbeta chains were analyzed by immunosequencing. The paper's data handling went like this. TCRs in the repertoires were compared against a reference library of SARS-CoV-2-specific TCRs that had been generated with the MIRA antigen-specificity platform. Breadth was defined as the fraction of unique TCRs that were SARS-CoV-2-associated, and depth was defined as the fraction of total T cells that were SARS-CoV-2-associated. Each spike-specific TCR was assigned to its reactive spike region and to a CD4 or CD8 class using the MIRA data. Log10-transformed breadth and depth values were compared by one-way ANOVA with Sidak's multiple comparisons tests. TCRdb obtained this table from immuneACCESS and retained in-frame rearrangements with V and J assigned. These tables miss some clones; where compared with another copy, unresolved V genes account for less than half of the shortfall, and the remainder is unexplained. V, J and clone size were drawn from that table, and D and trimming were deduced from the DNA. The sample table shows about 88,000 clones, and less than 95% are seen once. The ten largest make up roughly 5% of the sample.

From the germline V gene, CDR1 is MNHEY and CDR2 is SVGAGI. The junction shows trimming of 6 bases on V and 3 bases on J, plus 11 bases between the germline ends. Inclusive of the bounding cysteine and phenylalanine, the CDR3 is 13 residues long. The only DNA kept is the CDR3, 39 bases in frame from the first base. The time point label here, explained by the study, means: about 28 days (+/-7) after the second vaccine dose. Because spike-specific TCR depth and breadth did not differ between the two schedules, AZD1222 recipients who got a second dose at roughly 4 weeks were pooled with those who got a second dose at roughly 12 weeks. Vaccinee samples came from UK trials COV001 and COV002, including a single-blind randomized controlled phase 2/3 trial of AZD1222 (ChAdOx1 nCoV-19) in healthy adults. For TCRbeta chain sequencing, PBMC samples were collected from trial participants at day 0 and at day 28 after the second dose.

Points the paper makes about the study in general: The whole spike protein was spanned by vaccine-associated CD4 TCRs, and dominant responses were seen in regions 160-218 and 743-854. After two AZD1222 doses, both the breadth and the depth of spike-specific TCRs were significantly higher than at day 0 and than in MenACWY recipients. Conclusions about previously exposed vaccinees are limited, since just five or six AZD1222 recipients were seropositive for SARS-CoV-2 at baseline. Because no samples from the day 14 peak response were available, repertoires could be characterized only after the peak T cell response. The 56-69-year group was small, and its depth increase did not reach significance, likely because of low power. Reportedly, almost half of the unique spike-specific TCRs recognized epitopes lying outside the regions that are mutated in the B.1.351 and B.1.1.7 variants. Most participants were white British and females outnumbered males, and the authors suggested that clonal diversity may have been underestimated.

The chain links TRBV6-5 with TRBJ1-1; D gene: possibly TRBD1, on 6 matching bases. The specimen comprised peripheral blood, sampled 28 days after the second AZD1222 dose. This TCR came from an adult who received the AZD1222 COVID-19 vaccine. The nucleotides are TGTGCCAGCAGGGGAGGACAGTACACTGAAGCTTTCTTT. It codes for CASRGGQYTEAFF.